Below are 30 T cell receptor beta chains sequenced from a single sample in a study of vaccination and CD4 T cells after COVID-19 (dated by TCRdb to 2022 to 2024). Library method: PCR. Sequencing instrument: Illumina iSeq 100. DNA from cultured CD4+ T cells was subjected to TCR sequencing with the Oncomine TCR Beta short-read assay at the Johns Hopkins FTIC core. The QIAamp micro DNA kit was used to extract genomic DNA from the cultured CD4+ T cells. TCRdb redid the processing of the public reads, applying fastp at Q25 and MiXCR, and retained in-frame beta chains. Rows are combined by CDR3 protein, so each entry shows the most common genes and DNA. For this sample the table gives fewer than 7,000 distinct CDR3 sequences, of which about 30% were detected only once. The top ten hold less than 45% of the sample. Explained via the paper, the treatment or condition label denotes: approximately nine-day PBMC culture with coronavirus spike peptide pools or control peptides (ViraFEST assay). CD4+ T cells from unexposed donors were collected before the COVID-19 pandemic (2011-2018).

The antigens these receptors bind are not known. Sequencing input: CD4+ T cells from blood, cultured in vitro. The origin of the receptors is a human donor in good health.

This clonotype was observed a few times. The rearrangement uses TRBV5-1 and TRBJ2-5; 8 nucleotides line up with TRBD1. CDR1 and CDR2 from the germline V gene are SGHRS and YFSETQ. The V and J ends lost 3 bases and 5 bases, in that order; junction bases with no gene match: 6. This CDR3 region has 14 residues. The CDR3 is CASSSGGREETQYF. The CDR3 DNA follows: TGCGCCAGCAGCTCAGGGGGCCGTGAGGAGACCCAGTACTTC.

This clonotype was detected only a few times. The CDR3 is CASSQDLGTGYTF. The CDR3 region has the DNA TGTGCCAGCAGCCAAGATTTGGGGACGGGCTACACCTTC. The gene calls are TRBV4-2 and TRBJ1-2, with D perhaps matching TRBD1 (5 bases). Germline V gene data show CDR1 as LGHNA and CDR2 as YNFKEQ. The CDR3 runs to 13 residues. Trimming took 0 bases from V and 8 from J, leaving 10 bases between them.

The chain links TRBV5-1 to TRBJ2-1; D ambiguous. The germline CDR1 and CDR2 sequences are SGHRS and YFSETQ. Trimming left V 0 bases short and J 3 bases short, with 10 bases between. The CDR3 loop spans 15 amino acids. The CDR3 reads CASSLVQVDYNEQFF. The CDR3 DNA is TGCGCCAGCAGCTTGGTCCAGGTGGACTACAATGAGCAGTTCTTC.

The chain combines TRBV7-2 with TRBJ2-1, with 12 bases aligning to TRBD2. The CDR3 length is 15 residues. Trimming at V came to 7 bases and at J to 6 bases, leaving 7 bases not matched to a gene. The germline V gene encodes CDR1 SGHTA and CDR2 FQGNSA. CDR3 sequence reads: CASTPRTSGTNEQFF. The CDR3 DNA sequence: TGTGCCAGCACACCGCGGACTAGCGGGACCAATGAGCAGTTCTTC.

This sequence joins TRBV6-2 or TRBV6-3 and TRBJ2-7; TRBD2 aligns across 11 bases. Trimming removed 2 bases from V and 3 bases from J; junction bases left unmatched: 12. Germline assignment: CDR1 MNHEY and CDR2 SVGEGT. The CDR3 extends over 18 amino acids. The CDR3 reads CASSYHIAGGANYYEQYF. The DNA of the CDR3 is TGTGCCAGCAGTTACCATATAGCGGGAGGGGCAAATTACTACGAGCAGTACTTC.

The chain recombines TRBV28 with TRBJ1-2; TRBD1 might be the D (5 bases). The germline gives CDR1 MDHEN, CDR2 SYDVKM. The CDR3 covers 16 residues. The ends were cut back, 5 bases at V and 5 bases at J, with 21 bases in the middle. The DNA of the CDR3 is TGTGCCAGCAGTCTACCCCTCGGGGCCAATGGGTATGGCTACACCTTC. It codes for CASSLPLGANGYGYTF.

This chain uses TRBV14 with TRBJ2-7, with D unresolved. The germline V gene has CDR1 SGHDN and CDR2 FVKESK. This CDR3 has 12 residues. V was pared by 5 bases and J by 3 bases, with 8 bases between. In nucleotides, the CDR3 is TGTGCCAGCAGCGCCCAAATCTACGAGCAGTACTTC. Amino acid sequence: CASSAQIYEQYF.

The rearrangement uses TRBV7-2 and TRBJ1-2; TRBD1 agrees at 7 bases. Losses at the gene ends were 5 bases for V and 13 bases for J; bases not matched to a gene: 7. CDR1 and CDR2 from the germline V gene are SGHTA and FQGNSA. The CDR3 runs 11 residues. CDR3 in DNA: TGTGCCAGCAGCCAAGGACAGGCCTTCACCTTC. This translates into CASSQGQAFTF.

This clonotype was counted between two and nine times. This chain connects TRBV21-1 to TRBJ2-7; the D call TRBD1 from the table was never checked on the DNA. TRBV21-1 is tagged as a pseudogene. The CDR3 is 16 residues long. The CDR3 DNA follows: TGTGCCAGCAGCAAAGGGGGACAGGGTCACTCCTACGAGCAGTACTTC. Residues: CASSKGGQGHSYEQYF.

This clonotype was counted a few times. The chain has TRBV18 and TRBJ2-5; D possibly corresponds to TRBD2 (5 bases). Germline CDR1 KGHSH, CDR2 LQKENI. The CDR3 totals 15 residues. Trimming removed 2 bases at V and 2 bases at J, with 12 bases between. The CDR3 DNA sequence: TGTGCCAGCTCACCAAGGAGCGGAAGACAAGAGACCCAGTACTTC. This codes for CASSPRSGRQETQYF.

Of note for this clonotype: Relative to the germline gene, one junction end is altered; a read error may explain this. This chain joins TRBV6-5 and TRBJ2-2; a weak D match, TRBD2 (6 bases). The germline V gene encodes CDR1 MNHEY and CDR2 SVGAGI. This CDR3 contains 16 residues. The CDR3 region has the DNA TGTGCCAGCAGTTACGAGGGACTCCAGAGGGGCGGGCAGCTGTTTTTT. Encoded protein: CASSYEGLQRGGQLFF.

The chain employs TRBV7-3 and TRBJ2-3; D gene uncertain. Germline V gene sequence: CDR1 SGHTA, CDR2 FQGTGA. This CDR3 has 13 residues. The ends were cut back, 8 bases at V and 0 bases at J, with 9 bases in the middle. CDR3 nucleotide sequence: TGTGCCAGCGGCCCAGGCAGCACAGATACGCAGTATTTT. Protein: CASGPGSTDTQYF. Looking up the rest from reference TRBV7-3 and TRBJ2-3 gives the full variable domain: GAGVSQTPSNKVTEKGKYVELRCDPISGHTALYWYRQSLGQGPEFLIYFQGTGAADDSGLPNDRFFAVRPEGSVSTLKIQRTERGDSAVYLCASGPGSTDTQYFGPGTRLTVL.

The genes are TRBV7-2 and TRBJ2-1, with a possible D match to TRBD2 (6 bases). The V and J ends lost 5 bases and 5 bases respectively, with 13 bases between them. CDR3 length equals 14 residues. Germline-derived CDR1 and CDR2 are SGHTA and FQGNSA. CDR3 DNA: TGTGCCAGCAGCGACTGGGTAGCGGACAATGAGCAGTTCTTC. Residues: CASSDWVADNEQFF.

The J gene is TRBJ2-1, the V gene TRBV6-2 or TRBV6-3, with D possibly TRBD2 on 6 matching bases. CDR1 and CDR2 (germline): MNHEY, SVGEGT. V shed 9 bases and J shed 2 bases, with 14 bases lying between them. This CDR3 is built from 14 residues. The CDR3 protein is CARAAGRPYNEQFF. As DNA, the CDR3 is TGTGCCAGAGCGGCGGGGAGACCCTACAATGAGCAGTTCTTC.

This rearrangement joins TRBV6-4 to TRBJ2-1; 8 positions agree with TRBD2. Germline assignment: CDR1 MRHNA and CDR2 SNTAGT. This CDR3 has 15 amino acids. Unmatched junction bases numbered 0, after V lost 2 bases and J lost 0 bases. CDR3 bases: TGTGCCAGCAGTGACAGCGGGAGCTCCTACAATGAGCAGTTCTTC. This translates into CASSDSGSSYNEQFF.

The chain is built from TRBV6-1 and TRBJ1-1; 8 nucleotides agree with TRBD1. Germline trimming cut 6 bases from V and 5 bases from J; bases unmatched to any gene: 8. Germline-derived CDR1 and CDR2 are MNHNS and SASEGT. The CDR3 has 14 amino acids. The CDR3 bases are TGTGCCAGCAGGCGCAGGGGGCTTTGGACTGAAGCTTTCTTT. This codes for CASRRRGLWTEAFF.

The table lists this clonotype with a few counts. This chain connects TRBV11-3 to TRBJ1-5; D unclear. Germline V gives CDR1 SGHNT, CDR2 YENEEA. This CDR3 comprises 13 residues. The ends were cut back, 5 bases at V and 8 bases at J, with 13 bases in the middle. The chain's CDR3 is CASSRARFKPQHF. Here the CDR3 DNA reads TGTGCCAGCAGCCGCGCCCGTTTTAAGCCCCAGCATTTT.

The chain has TRBV28 and TRBJ1-6; no clear D gene. The CDR3 loop spans 13 amino acids. CDR1 is MDHEN and CDR2 is SYDVKM in the germline V gene. Between the trimmed V and J ends, which lost 11 bases and 4 bases, there was a span of 12 bases. The DNA of the CDR3 is TGTGCCGTAGGCTCGTCGTATAATTCACCCCTCCACTTT. Its translation is CAVGSSYNSPLHF.

This clonotype has a handful of counts. The chain's CDR3 is CASSLGDWKQFF. The CDR3 nucleotides are TGTGCCAGCAGCTTAGGGGACTGGAAGCAGTTCTTC. This sequence joins TRBV7-8 and TRBJ2-1; TRBD2 might be the D (6 bases). Trimming removed 1 base from V and 11 bases from J, with 9 bases in between. The CDR3 consists of 12 residues. Germline V lookup: CDR1 SGHVS, CDR2 FQNEAQ.

The gene calls are TRBV19 and TRBJ2-3; 9 nucleotides agree with TRBD2. V gave up 1 base and J gave up 2 bases; unmatched junction bases: 4. Germline CDR1 reads LNHDA; CDR2 reads SQIVND (reference sequence). The CDR3 contains 16 residues. The CDR3 DNA reads as TGTGCCAGTAGTATAGGGCTAGCGGGAATCACAGATACGCAGTATTTT. It is translated as CASSIGLAGITDTQYF.

This clonotype was detected once. The genes are TRBV4-1 and TRBJ1-1; TRBD1 might be the D (6 bases). The germline V gene has CDR1 MGHRA and CDR2 YSYEKL. This CDR3 is built from 15 residues. Trimming pared 4 bases from V and 4 bases from J, leaving 16 bases between. CDR3 sequence reads: CASSLDTGRRTEAFF. In DNA form, the CDR3 reads TGCGCCAGCAGCCTAGATACAGGGAGGCGCACTGAAGCTTTCTTT.

This clonotype was detected only a few times. The J gene is TRBJ1-1, the V gene TRBV6-2 or TRBV6-3, with no clear D. Germline values: CDR1 MNHEY, CDR2 SVGEGT. This CDR3 contains 15 residues. V gave up 3 bases and J gave up 4 bases, with 15 bases separating them. The CDR3 DNA reads as TGTGCCAGCAGTTATGGTATGCCCGAAGGCACTGAAGCTTTCTTT. Translation: CASSYGMPEGTEAFF.

The genes are TRBV4-3 and TRBJ1-1; D gene uncertain. Trimming pared 0 bases from V and 4 bases from J, leaving 9 bases between. The CDR3 is 14 amino acids. Germline loops: CDR1 LGHNA, CDR2 YSLEER. The CDR3 DNA is TGCGCCAGCAGCCAAGATCCTTTTGGCACTGAAGCTTTCTTT. It yields the protein CASSQDPFGTEAFF.

The chain is built from TRBV5-1 and TRBJ1-1, with TRBD1 identical over 7 bases. V lost 2 bases, J lost 0 bases, and 4 bases stayed unmatched. This CDR3 comprises 15 residues. The germline CDR1 and CDR2 sequences are SGHRS and YFSETQ. CDR3 region: CASSLPGQMNTEAFF. The CDR3 DNA reads as TGCGCCAGCAGCTTACCGGGACAGATGAACACTGAAGCTTTCTTT.

This chain connects TRBV28 to TRBJ1-5, with 7 bases matching TRBD1. CDR1 and CDR2 from the germline V gene are MDHEN and SYDVKM. The CDR3 runs 15 residues. V was clipped by 7 bases and J by 8 bases; unmatched bases: 14. The CDR3 reads CASTRQGRPSEPQHF. The CDR3 coding sequence is TGTGCCAGCACCCGACAGGGCCGCCCGTCGGAGCCCCAGCATTTT.

The sample holds a few counts of this clonotype. The chain couples TRBV6-1 to TRBJ2-1; TRBD2 matches at 12 bases. The ends lost 3 bases at V and 6 bases at J; junction bases unmatched: 6. Germline CDR1 is MNHNS and CDR2 is SASEGT. The CDR3 runs 16 residues. CDR3 sequence: CASSETSGSNFNEQFF. In DNA form, the CDR3 reads TGTGCCAGCAGTGAGACTAGCGGGAGTAACTTCAATGAGCAGTTCTTC.

The chain recombines TRBV5-1 with TRBJ2-7; the match to TRBD1 covers 8 bases. Germline-derived CDR1 and CDR2 are SGHRS and YFSETQ. Trimming at V came to 0 bases and at J to 4 bases, leaving 6 bases not matched to a gene. The CDR3 has 15 amino acids. CDR3 sequence reads: CASSLGTGPQYEQYF. The DNA for the CDR3 is TGCGCCAGCAGCTTGGGGACAGGGCCCCAGTACGAGCAGTACTTC.

This clonotype was observed a single time. The chain has TRBV9 and TRBJ1-1, with TRBD1 matching over 8 bases. The junction had 8 bases not matched to a gene; V was cut back by 7 bases and J by 6 bases. The CDR3 extends over 13 amino acids. Germline V CDR1 and CDR2: SGDLS, YYNGEE. The CDR3 reads CASGVTGDSEAFF. In DNA form, the CDR3 reads TGTGCCAGCGGTGTGACAGGGGACTCTGAAGCTTTCTTT.

V and J are TRBV2 and TRBJ2-3; 8 bases fit TRBD2. The CDR3 is 16 residues long. From germline, CDR1 is SNHLY and CDR2 FYNNEI. The V segment lost 6 bases and the J segment 0 bases; nucleotides outside the gene matches: 8. CDR3 sequence: CASRILAGMSTDTQYF. In DNA, the CDR3 is TGTGCCAGCAGGATATTAGCGGGGATGAGCACAGATACGCAGTATTTT. Filled out from reference TRBV2 and TRBJ2-3, the complete variable domain reads EPEVTQTPSHQVTQMGQEVILRCVPISNHLYFYWYRQILGQKVEFLVSFYNNEISEKSEIFDDQFSVERPDGSNFTLKIRSTKLEDSAMYFCASRILAGMSTDTQYFGPGTRLTVL.

This chain uses TRBV12-3 or TRBV12-4 with TRBJ2-7; 11 bases fit TRBD1. With V trimmed by 5 bases and J by 6 bases, 6 bases remained unmatched. The CDR3 covers 14 residues. Here the CDR3 reads CASSPSGTGGEQYF. CDR3 coding DNA: TGTGCCAGCAGTCCCTCCGGGACAGGGGGCGAGCAGTACTTC.